Following are 28 T cell receptor beta chains from one sample sequenced in a study of blood T cell repertoires in COVID-19. This table comes from immunoSEQ multiplex PCR, and its TCRdb copy is limited to in-frame clones, with some not included. The repertoire includes around 120,000 clones, roughly 72% of them detected once, and approximately 5.9% sits in the top ten. Sequenced sample: peripheral blood. The receptor set was obtained from a man aged 80 or over with acute or convalescent COVID-19.

The V gene is TRBV5-1, the J gene TRBJ1-1; 7 bases map to TRBD1. The CDR3 covers 14 residues. Looked up from germline, CDR1 is SGHRS and CDR2 is YFSETQ. With V trimmed by 0 bases and J by 4 bases, 3 bases remained unmatched. In nucleotides, the CDR3 is TGCGCCAGCAGCTTGGGCGCAGGGGGCACTGAAGCTTTCTTT. It specifies CASSLGAGGTEAFF.

This clone was recorded once. CDR3 sequence reads: CASSPANTNRSGELFF. CDR3 bases: TGTGCCAGCAGCCCTGCGAATACTAACAGGTCCGGGGAGCTGTTTTTT. The chain uses TRBV11-3 and TRBJ2-2; perhaps TRBD1 as D (5 bases). This CDR3 is built from 16 residues. V was cut by 5 bases and J by 6 bases, with 19 bases left in between. The germline V gene has CDR1 SGHNT and CDR2 YENEEA. The full variable domain, with the rest looked up from reference TRBV11-3 and TRBJ2-2, is EAGVVQSPRYKIIEKKQPVAFWCNPISGHNTLYWYLQNLGQGPELLIRYENEEAVDDSQLPKDRFSAERLKGVDSTLKIQPAELGDSAVYLCASSPANTNRSGELFFGEGSRLTVL.

The chain recombines TRBV13 with TRBJ1-2; 9 bases align to TRBD1. Per the germline V gene, CDR1 is PRHDT and CDR2 is FYEKMQ (reference sequence). The trim removed 3 bases at V and 6 bases at J, leaving 5 bases unmatched. The CDR3 consists of 14 residues. Written as DNA, the CDR3 is TGTGCCAGCAGCTTGGACAGGGGAGTAGATGGCTACACCTTC. Translated: CASSLDRGVDGYTF. The full variable domain, completed using reference TRBV13 and TRBJ1-2, is AAGVIQSPRHLIKEKRETATLKCYPIPRHDTVYWYQQGPGQDPQFLISFYEKMQSDKGSIPDRFSAQQFSDYHSELNMSSLELGDSALYFCASSLDRGVDGYTFGSGTRLTVV.

This chain joins TRBV28 and TRBJ2-5; D may be TRBD1 (6 bases). Germline V CDR1 and CDR2: MDHEN, SYDVKM. CDR3 length: 14 residues. V lost 1 base to trimming and J lost 2 bases, with 8 bases between them. The CDR3 sequence is CASSLSGAQETQYF. CDR3 in DNA: TGTGCCAGCAGTTTATCAGGGGCTCAAGAGACCCAGTACTTC.

The chain combines TRBV6-5 with TRBJ2-7; 13 nucleotides align to TRBD2. From germline, CDR1 is MNHEY and CDR2 SVGAGI. The CDR3 spans 15 residues. The ends lost 6 bases at V and 5 bases at J; junction bases unmatched: 7. CDR3 nucleotides: TGTGCCAGCAGCCGGACTAGCGGGAGTTGGGACGAGCAGTACTTC. It encodes CASSRTSGSWDEQYF.

The chain has TRBV20-1 and TRBJ2-1; the D is unclear. This CDR3 has 11 amino acids. CDR1 DFQATT and CDR2 SNEGSKA come from the germline V gene (reference sequence). V lost 0 bases and J 8 bases, leaving 5 bases between the germline ends. The CDR3 reads CSAREAYEQFF. DNA for the CDR3: TGCAGTGCTAGAGAAGCCTATGAGCAGTTCTTC.

This clone was detected only once. The rearrangement joins TRBV18 to TRBJ2-1, with 8 nucleotides matching TRBD1. The CDR3 runs 13 residues. CDR1 KGHSH and CDR2 LQKENI come from the germline V gene. J gave up 6 bases and V 2 bases, and 0 bases lay outside the gene matches. CDR3: CASSPGTGNEQFF. The CDR3 nucleotides are TGTGCCAGCTCACCAGGGACAGGCAATGAGCAGTTCTTC.

The chain combines TRBV25-1 with TRBJ1-3, with D unclear. The V gene lost 8 bases and the J gene lost 4 bases, with 9 bases spanning the gap. Germline V gene lookup returns CDR1 MGHDK and CDR2 SYGVNS. CDR3 length: 12 residues. CDR3 loop: CASEGNGNTIYF. CDR3 DNA sequence: TGTGCCAGCGAGGGTAACGGAAACACCATATATTTT. Full variable domain (missing parts from reference TRBV25-1 and TRBJ1-3): EADIYQTPRYLVIGTGKKITLECSQTMGHDKMYWYQQDPGMELHLIHYSYGVNSTEKGDLSSESTVSRIRTEHFPLTLESARPSHTSQYLCASEGNGNTIYFGEGSWLTVV.

This chain links TRBV28 with TRBJ1-2; TRBD1 aligns across 11 bases. V gave up 10 bases and J gave up 2 bases; unmatched junction bases: 9. Germline loops: CDR1 MDHEN, CDR2 SYDVKM. The CDR3 contains 15 residues. The CDR3 loop reads CAISGTGGRNYGYTF. The DNA for the CDR3 is TGTGCCATCTCCGGGACAGGGGGGAGAAACTATGGCTACACCTTC.

The rearrangement links TRBV7-2 to TRBJ2-2, with 8 bases lining up with TRBD2. Germline CDR1 and CDR2: SGHTA and FQGNSA. V was pared by 0 bases and J by 4 bases, with 7 bases of the junction left unmatched. The CDR3 is 17 residues long. The CDR3, as DNA: TGTGCCAGCAGCTTAGCGTTGATAGCGGGAACCACCGGGGAGCTGTTTTTT. Translated: CASSLALIAGTTGELFF.

The DNA of the CDR3 is TGTGCCAGCAGCTCCACTAACACCGGGGAGCTGTTTTTT. It translates to CASSSTNTGELFF. The chain links TRBV7-3 to TRBJ2-2; D remains ambiguous. The germline V gene encodes CDR1 SGHTA and CDR2 FQGTGA. This CDR3 contains 13 residues. V lost 4 bases to trimming and J lost 2 bases, with 5 bases between them.

The rearrangement joins TRBV29-1 to TRBJ2-7, with TRBD1 matching 10 bases. CDR1 and CDR2 from the germline V gene are SQVTM and ANQGSEA. V shed 4 bases and J 5 bases; nucleotides not matched to a gene: 8. The CDR3 consists of 14 residues. The CDR3 region has the DNA TGCAGCGTTGGAGACAGGGGGCTTTACGACGAGCAGTACTTC. Amino acids: CSVGDRGLYDEQYF.

The J gene is TRBJ2-7, the V gene TRBV5-1; perhaps TRBD1 as D (5 bases). Germline assignment: CDR1 SGHRS and CDR2 YFSETQ. The CDR3 contains 14 residues. The V and J ends lost 3 bases and 0 bases respectively, with 10 bases between them. The CDR3 nucleotides are TGCGCCAGCAGCTCCGACAGTAGCTCCTACGAGCAGTACTTC. Protein sequence: CASSSDSSSYEQYF.

The chain uses TRBV28 and TRBJ2-4, with 7 bases matching TRBD1. Per the germline V gene, CDR1 is MDHEN and CDR2 is SYDVKM. The CDR3 runs to 16 residues. Trimming cost V 5 bases and J 0 bases; bases outside gene matches: 7. CDR3 nucleotide sequence: TGTGCCAGCAGTAAAGGGACAGACATAGCCAAAAACATTCAGTACTTC. As protein: CASSKGTDIAKNIQYF.

The chain is built from TRBV10-1 and TRBJ2-7; 9 nucleotides agree with TRBD1. The J segment lost 6 bases and the V segment lost 6 bases, leaving 6 bases of the junction unmatched. The CDR3 length is 13 residues. CDR1 and CDR2 from the germline V gene are WNHNN and SYGVQD (reference sequence). CDR3 residues: CASSAGTGLEQYF. The CDR3 DNA reads TGCGCCAGCAGCGCCGGGACAGGGCTCGAGCAGTACTTC.

This clone was seen a handful of times. The V and J genes are TRBV6-6 and TRBJ2-5, with 12 bases aligning to TRBD2. CDR3 size: 14 residues. With V trimmed by 6 bases and J by 6 bases, 5 bases remained unmatched. Germline-derived CDR1 and CDR2 are MNHNY and SVGAGI (reference sequence). The CDR3 sequence: CASSRLAGVKTQYF. The CDR3 DNA follows: TGTGCCAGCAGCAGACTAGCGGGAGTGAAGACCCAGTACTTC.

CDR3 bases: TGTGCCAGTAGTCTGCGGACTAGCGGGAGGAAAACAGATACGCAGTATTTT. Amino acid sequence: CASSLRTSGRKTDTQYF. The chain links TRBV19 to TRBJ2-3; 14 bases are shared with TRBD2. Per germline, CDR1 LNHDA and CDR2 SQIVND (reference sequence). This CDR3 region has 17 residues. J gave up 3 bases and V 5 bases, and 7 bases lay outside the gene matches. Based on the CDR3 plus reference TRBV19 and TRBJ2-3, the full variable domain is DGGITQSPKYLFRKEGQNVTLSCEQNLNHDAMYWYRQDPGQGLRLIYYSQIVNDFQKGDIAEGYSVSREKKESFPLTVTSAQKNPTAFYLCASSLRTSGRKTDTQYFGPGTRLTVL.

The DNA for the CDR3 is TGTGCCAGCAGCTTGGGACAGGGGTACCAGAGCTCCTACAATGAGCAGTTCTTC. Its translation is CASSLGQGYQSSYNEQFF. This sequence joins TRBV5-6 and TRBJ2-1, with 8 nucleotides matching TRBD1. The CDR3 has 18 amino acids. After removal of 0 bases from V and 0 bases from J, the junction contained 8 bases not matched to a gene. The V gene's germline CDR1 is SGHDT and CDR2 YYEEEE.

This sequence joins TRBV5-1 and TRBJ1-5; D unclear. Trimming left V 0 bases short and J 0 bases short, with 10 bases between. There are 16 residues in the CDR3. In germline, CDR1 is SGHRS, CDR2 YFSETQ. CDR3 nucleotides: TGCGCCAGCAGCTTGGGGTCGAGCGATAGCAATCAGCCCCAGCATTTT. Amino acids: CASSLGSSDSNQPQHF.

This chain uses TRBV9 with TRBJ2-2, with 14 nucleotides matching TRBD2. The CDR3 sequence is 16 residues long. Per germline, CDR1 SGDLS and CDR2 YYNGEE. Trimming removed 4 bases from V and 4 bases from J; junction bases left unmatched: 3. DNA of the CDR3: TGTGCCAGCAGCCTCGGGACTAGCGGGAGCACCGGGGAGCTGTTTTTT. It yields the protein CASSLGTSGSTGELFF.

CDR3 in DNA: TGTGCCAGCAGTTTTACTAGTGGCGAGTTCGGGGAGCAGTACTTC. It is translated as CASSFTSGEFGEQYF. The chain recombines TRBV6-2 or TRBV6-3 with TRBJ2-7; D is possibly TRBD2 (5 bases). Trimming pared 4 bases from V and 7 bases from J, leaving 20 bases between. CDR1 is MNHEY, CDR2 SVGEGT, per germline. The CDR3 is 15 residues long.

The chain uses TRBV28 and TRBJ1-1, with 8 bases fitting TRBD1. V lost 4 bases and J lost 6; bases outside the gene matches: 7. This CDR3 has 14 amino acids. Per germline, CDR1 MDHEN and CDR2 SYDVKM. The CDR3 is CASSSLTGEAEAFF. In DNA, the CDR3 is TGTGCCAGCAGTTCCCTGACAGGGGAGGCTGAAGCTTTCTTT. Full variable domain (rest looked up from reference TRBV28 and TRBJ1-1): DVKVTQSSRYLVKRTGEKVFLECVQDMDHENMFWYRQDPGLGLRLIYFSYDVKMKEKGDIPEGYSVSREKKERFSLILESASTNQTSMYLCASSSLTGEAEAFFGQGTRLTVV.

This clone has a handful of counts. This chain joins TRBV6-2 or TRBV6-3 and TRBJ2-5, with TRBD1 matching 8 bases. The germline gives CDR1 MNHEY, CDR2 SVGEGT. With V trimmed by 4 bases and J by 5 bases, 6 bases remained unmatched. This CDR3 is built from 14 residues. CDR3 residues: CASSSNRGRETQYF. In nucleotides, the CDR3 is TGTGCCAGCAGTTCGAACAGGGGGAGGGAGACCCAGTACTTC.

The V and J genes are TRBV18 and TRBJ2-7, with TRBD1 matching over 7 bases. Germline CDR1 reads KGHSH; CDR2 reads LQKENI. The ends lost 2 bases at V and 3 bases at J; junction bases unmatched: 7. This CDR3 contains 15 residues. This CDR3 reads CASSPGLRQGYEQYF. The CDR3 DNA sequence: TGTGCCAGCTCACCAGGGCTGAGACAGGGCTACGAGCAGTACTTC.

This chain links TRBV19 with TRBJ2-1; 7 positions match TRBD1. V was pared by 0 bases and J by 6 bases, with 11 bases of the junction left unmatched. CDR3 length: 17 amino acids. Germline V gene sequence: CDR1 LNHDA, CDR2 SQIVND (reference sequence). The CDR3 DNA reads as TGTGCCAGTAGTATAGACCCAACAGGGGCCCCTCTCAATGAGCAGTTCTTC. Encoded protein: CASSIDPTGAPLNEQFF.

This clone has more than one count but fewer than ten. The chain combines TRBV28 with TRBJ1-5, with 7 positions matching TRBD1. Germline values: CDR1 MDHEN, CDR2 SYDVKM. The CDR3 runs 15 residues. Germline trimming cut 6 bases from V and 2 bases from J; bases unmatched to any gene: 7. Here the CDR3 reads CASSAGGEGNQPQHF. CDR3 coding DNA: TGTGCCAGCAGCGCAGGGGGAGAGGGCAATCAGCCCCAGCATTTT.

V and J are TRBV2 and TRBJ2-7; 8 nucleotides match TRBD2. Germline V gene lookup returns CDR1 SNHLY and CDR2 FYNNEI. The CDR3 is 15 residues long. The CDR3 DNA is TGTACTACCTCATCGGGGGTAGCGGGACACTTCGAGCAGTACTTC. This codes for CTTSSGVAGHFEQYF.

The CDR3: CASSLRGPDTQYF. The DNA for the CDR3 is TGTGCCAGCAGTTTAAGGGGCCCAGATACGCAGTATTTT. The genes are TRBV27 and TRBJ2-3; D perhaps matches TRBD1 (5 bases). With 2 bases removed from V and 4 bases from J, the gap between germline ends came to 7 bases. The CDR3 extends over 13 amino acids. Germline V gene lookup returns CDR1 MNHEY and CDR2 SMNVEV (reference sequence).